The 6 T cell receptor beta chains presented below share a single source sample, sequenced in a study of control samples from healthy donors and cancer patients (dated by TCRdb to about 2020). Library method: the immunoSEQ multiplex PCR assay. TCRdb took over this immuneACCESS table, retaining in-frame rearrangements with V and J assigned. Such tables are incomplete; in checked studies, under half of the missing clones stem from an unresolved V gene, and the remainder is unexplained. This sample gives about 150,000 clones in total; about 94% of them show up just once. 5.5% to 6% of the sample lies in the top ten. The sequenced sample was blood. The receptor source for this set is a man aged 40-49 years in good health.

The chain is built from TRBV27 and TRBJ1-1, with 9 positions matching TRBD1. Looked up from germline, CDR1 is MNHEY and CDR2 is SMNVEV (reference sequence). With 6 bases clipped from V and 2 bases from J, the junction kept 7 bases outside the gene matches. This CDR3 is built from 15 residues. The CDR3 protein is CASRPTGGLNTEAFF. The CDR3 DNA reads TGTGCCAGCAGGCCCACAGGGGGCCTAAACACTGAAGCTTTCTTT.

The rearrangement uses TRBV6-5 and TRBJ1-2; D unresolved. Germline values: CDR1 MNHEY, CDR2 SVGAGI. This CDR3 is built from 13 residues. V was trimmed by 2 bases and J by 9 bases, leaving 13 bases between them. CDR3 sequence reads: CASSYRMGWSYTF. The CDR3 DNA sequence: TGTGCCAGCAGTTACCGGATGGGTTGGAGCTACACCTTC.

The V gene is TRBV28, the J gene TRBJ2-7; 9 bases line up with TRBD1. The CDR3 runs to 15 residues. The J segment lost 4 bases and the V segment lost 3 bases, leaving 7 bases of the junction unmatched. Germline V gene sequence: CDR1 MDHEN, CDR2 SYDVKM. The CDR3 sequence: CASSFGTGFLYEQYF. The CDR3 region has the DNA TGTGCCAGCAGTTTTGGGACAGGGTTTTTGTACGAGCAGTACTTC. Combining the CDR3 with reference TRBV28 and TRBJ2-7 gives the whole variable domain DVKVTQSSRYLVKRTGEKVFLECVQDMDHENMFWYRQDPGLGLRLIYFSYDVKMKEKGDIPEGYSVSREKKERFSLILESASTNQTSMYLCASSFGTGFLYEQYFGPGTRLTVT.

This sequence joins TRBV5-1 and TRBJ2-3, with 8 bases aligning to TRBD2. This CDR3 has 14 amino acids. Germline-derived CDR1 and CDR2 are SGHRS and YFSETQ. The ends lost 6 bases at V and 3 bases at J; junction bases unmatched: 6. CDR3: CASMSTSGTDTQYF. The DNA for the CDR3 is TGCGCCAGCATGAGTACTAGCGGAACAGATACGCAGTATTTT.

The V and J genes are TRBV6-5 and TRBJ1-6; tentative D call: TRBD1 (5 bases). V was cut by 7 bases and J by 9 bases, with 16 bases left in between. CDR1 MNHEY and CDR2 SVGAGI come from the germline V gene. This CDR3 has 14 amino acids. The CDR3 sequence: CASKRGPDFSPLHF. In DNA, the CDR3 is TGTGCCAGCAAGAGGGGACCCGATTTTTCACCCCTCCACTTT.

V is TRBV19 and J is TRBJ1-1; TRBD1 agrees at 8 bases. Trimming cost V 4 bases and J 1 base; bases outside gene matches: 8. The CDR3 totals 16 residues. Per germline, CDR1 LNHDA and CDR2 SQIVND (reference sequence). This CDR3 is CASSTPQGQGNTEAFF. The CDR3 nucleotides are TGTGCCAGTAGTACTCCCCAAGGACAGGGGAACACTGAAGCTTTCTTT.